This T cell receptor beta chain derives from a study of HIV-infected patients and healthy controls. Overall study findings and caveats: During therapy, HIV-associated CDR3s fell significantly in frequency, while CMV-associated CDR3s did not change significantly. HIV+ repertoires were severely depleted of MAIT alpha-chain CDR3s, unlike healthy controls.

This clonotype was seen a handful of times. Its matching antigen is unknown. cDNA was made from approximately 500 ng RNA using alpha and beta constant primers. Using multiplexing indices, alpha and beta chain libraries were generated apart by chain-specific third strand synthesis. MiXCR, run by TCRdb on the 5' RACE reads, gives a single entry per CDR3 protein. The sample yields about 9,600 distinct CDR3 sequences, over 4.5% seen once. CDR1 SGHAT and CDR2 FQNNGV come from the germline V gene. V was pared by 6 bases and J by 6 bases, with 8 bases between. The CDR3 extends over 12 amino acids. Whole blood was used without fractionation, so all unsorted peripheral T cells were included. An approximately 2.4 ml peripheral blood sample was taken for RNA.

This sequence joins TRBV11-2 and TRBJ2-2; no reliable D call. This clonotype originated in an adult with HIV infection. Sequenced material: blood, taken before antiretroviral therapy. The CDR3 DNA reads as TGTGCCAGCAGACACAGTTCCGGGGAGCTGTTTTTT. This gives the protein CASRHSSGELFF.